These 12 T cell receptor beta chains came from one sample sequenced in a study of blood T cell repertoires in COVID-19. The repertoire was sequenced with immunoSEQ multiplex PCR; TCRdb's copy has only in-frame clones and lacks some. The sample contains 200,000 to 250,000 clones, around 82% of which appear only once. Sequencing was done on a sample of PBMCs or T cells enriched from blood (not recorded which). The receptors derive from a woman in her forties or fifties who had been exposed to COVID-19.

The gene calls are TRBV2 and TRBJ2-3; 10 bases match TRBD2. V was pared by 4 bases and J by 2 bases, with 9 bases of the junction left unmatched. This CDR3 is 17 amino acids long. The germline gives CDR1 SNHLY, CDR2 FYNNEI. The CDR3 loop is CASSGPVAGGPTDTQYF. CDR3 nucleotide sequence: TGTGCCAGCAGTGGACCTGTAGCGGGGGGCCCCACAGATACGCAGTATTTT.

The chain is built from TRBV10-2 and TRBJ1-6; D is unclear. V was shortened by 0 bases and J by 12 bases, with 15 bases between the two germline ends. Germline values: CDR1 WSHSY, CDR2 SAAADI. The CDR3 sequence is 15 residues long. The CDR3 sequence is CASSESPSGGGPLHF. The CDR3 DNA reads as TGCGCCAGCAGTGAGTCCCCATCGGGTGGAGGACCCCTCCACTTT.

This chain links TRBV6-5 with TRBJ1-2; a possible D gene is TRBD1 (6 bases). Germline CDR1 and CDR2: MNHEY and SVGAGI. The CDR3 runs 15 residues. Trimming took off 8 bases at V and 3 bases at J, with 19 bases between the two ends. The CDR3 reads CASPRGFWSDYGYTF. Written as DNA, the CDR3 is TGTGCCAGCCCCAGGGGATTCTGGTCGGACTATGGCTACACCTTC.

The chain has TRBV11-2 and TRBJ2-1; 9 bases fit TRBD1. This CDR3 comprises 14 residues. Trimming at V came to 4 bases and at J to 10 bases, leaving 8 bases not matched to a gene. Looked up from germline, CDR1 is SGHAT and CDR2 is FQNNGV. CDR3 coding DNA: TGTGCCAGCAGCTCGGGACAGGGCCATTGGGAGCAGTTCTTC. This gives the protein CASSSGQGHWEQFF.

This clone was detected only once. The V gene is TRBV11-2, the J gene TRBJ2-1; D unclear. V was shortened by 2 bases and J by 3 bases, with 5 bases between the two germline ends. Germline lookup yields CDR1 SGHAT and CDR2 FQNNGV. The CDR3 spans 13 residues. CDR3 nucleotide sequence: TGTGCCAGCAGCTTACGAGACTACAATGAGCAGTTCTTC. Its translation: CASSLRDYNEQFF.

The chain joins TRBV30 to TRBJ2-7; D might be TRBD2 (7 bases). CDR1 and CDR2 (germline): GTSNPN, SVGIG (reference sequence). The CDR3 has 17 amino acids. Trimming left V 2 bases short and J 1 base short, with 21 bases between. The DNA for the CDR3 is TGTGCCTGGAGTAAACCTGATGGGGGGGGCCCTTCCTACGAGCAGTACTTC. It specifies CAWSKPDGGGPSYEQYF.

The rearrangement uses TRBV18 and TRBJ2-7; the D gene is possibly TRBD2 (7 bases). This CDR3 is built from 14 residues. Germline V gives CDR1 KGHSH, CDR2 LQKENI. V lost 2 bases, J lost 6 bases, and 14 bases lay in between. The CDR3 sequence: CASSPAGARSEQYF. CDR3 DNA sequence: TGTGCCAGCTCACCAGCGGGGGCCAGGAGCGAGCAGTACTTC.

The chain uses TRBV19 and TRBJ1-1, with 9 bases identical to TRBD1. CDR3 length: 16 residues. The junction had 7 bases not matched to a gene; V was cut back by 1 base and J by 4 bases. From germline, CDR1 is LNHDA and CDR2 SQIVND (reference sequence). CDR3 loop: CASSIGTGGAGTEAFF. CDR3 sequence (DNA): TGTGCCAGTAGTATAGGTACAGGGGGCGCGGGCACTGAAGCTTTCTTT.

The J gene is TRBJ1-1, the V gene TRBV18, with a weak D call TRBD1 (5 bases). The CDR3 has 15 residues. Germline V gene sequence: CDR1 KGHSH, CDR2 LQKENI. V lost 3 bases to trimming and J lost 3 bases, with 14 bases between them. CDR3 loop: CASSPSLGGDTEAFF. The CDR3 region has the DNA TGTGCCAGCTCACCTTCCCTCGGGGGAGACACTGAAGCTTTCTTT. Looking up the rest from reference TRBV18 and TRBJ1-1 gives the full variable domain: NAGVMQNPRHLVRRRGQEARLRCSPMKGHSHVYWYRQLPEEGLKFMVYLQKENIIDESGMPKERFSAEFPKEGPSILRIQQVVRGDSAAYFCASSPSLGGDTEAFFGQGTRLTVV.

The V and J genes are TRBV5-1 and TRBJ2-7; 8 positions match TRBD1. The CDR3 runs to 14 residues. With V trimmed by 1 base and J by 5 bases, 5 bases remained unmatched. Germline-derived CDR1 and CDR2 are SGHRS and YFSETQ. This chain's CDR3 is CASSLQGAPDEQYF. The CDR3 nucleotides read TGCGCCAGCAGCTTGCAGGGGGCGCCCGACGAGCAGTACTTC.

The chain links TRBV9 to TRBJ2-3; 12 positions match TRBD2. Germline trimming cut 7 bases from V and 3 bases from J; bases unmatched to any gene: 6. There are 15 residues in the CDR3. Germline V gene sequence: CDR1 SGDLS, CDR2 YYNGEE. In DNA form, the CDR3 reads TGTGCCAGCGGAACTAGCGGGGGGTGGACAGATACGCAGTATTTT. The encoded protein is CASGTSGGWTDTQYF. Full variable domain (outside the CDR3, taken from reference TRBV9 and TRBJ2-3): DSGVTQTPKHLITATGQRVTLRCSPRSGDLSVYWYQQSLDQGLQFLIQYYNGEERAKGNILERFSAQQFPDLHSELNLSSLELGDSALYFCASGTSGGWTDTQYFGPGTRLTVL.

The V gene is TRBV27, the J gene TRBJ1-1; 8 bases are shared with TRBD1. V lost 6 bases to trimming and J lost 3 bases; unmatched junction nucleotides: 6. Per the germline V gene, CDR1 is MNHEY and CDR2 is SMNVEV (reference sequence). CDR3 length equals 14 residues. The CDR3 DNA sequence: TGTGCCAGCAGGGAGACAGGGGTGTACACTGAAGCTTTCTTT. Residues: CASRETGVYTEAFF.